This TCR beta chain was found in a study of OX40 agonist ivuxolimab in advanced cancers. Notes on this clone: Its antigen remains unknown.

The assay was immunoSEQ multiplex PCR, and TCRdb's table has in-frame clones only and misses some. Among under 90,000 clones listed, roughly 87% were seen once. Study-wide findings and caveats: Some of the lowest clonal expansion was seen in partial responders at 0.1-3.0 mg/kg.

Sequenced material: CD4+ or CD8+ T cells sorted from blood, taken in a trial of the OX40 agonist ivuxolimab. This receptor was taken from an adult with an advanced solid tumor such as melanoma, head and neck, liver or kidney cancer.

The CDR3 reads CASSLQGGGSYNEQFF. The DNA for the CDR3 is TGTGCCAGCAGCTTACAAGGGGGGGGCTCCTACAATGAGCAGTTCTTC. V gene TRBV11-2 combines with J gene TRBJ2-1; possibly TRBD2 for D (7 bases). The V gene lost 2 bases and the J gene lost 0 bases, with 11 bases spanning the gap. This CDR3 contains 16 residues. From germline, CDR1 is SGHAT and CDR2 FQNNGV. Complete variable domain (other parts from reference TRBV11-2 and TRBJ2-1): EAGVAQSPRYKIIEKRQSVAFWCNPISGHATLYWYQQILGQGPKLLIQFQNNGVVDDSQLPKDRFSAERLKGVDSTLKIQPAKLEDSAVYLCASSLQGGGSYNEQFFGPGTRLTVL.